A selection of T cell receptor beta chains follows, all from one sample in a study of T cells in Graves' hyperthyroidism and ophthalmopathy. TCRdb recomputed calls from the multiplex PCR reads with MiXCR, one row per CDR3 protein. The sample lists a few hundred thousand distinct CDR3 sequences; around a fifth were seen once. The sequenced sample consisted of blood. Receptors were obtained from a woman aged 70-85 years with Graves' ophthalmopathy. CDR3s include the opening cysteine and the closing phenylalanine or tryptophan. Fields, in order: D gene, J gene, clone size, V gene, CDR3 protein, CDR3 DNA. The D gene is left open where the match is weak. Clone size appears in some rows only: once, few, many, or a class for an expanded clone.

. TRBJ2-7 few TRBV19 CASSIRVPHEQYF TGTGCCAGTAGTATACGGGTTCCCCACGAGCAGTACTTC
TRBD1 TRBJ1-5 . TRBV7-9 CASSLPGGGQPQHF TGTGCCAGCAGCTTACCAGGGGGCGGTCAGCCCCAGCATTTT
. TRBJ2-7 . TRBV18 CASSPPYRNYEQYF TGTGCCAGCTCACCACCGTACAGAAACTACGAGCAGTACTTC
TRBD1 TRBJ1-2 many TRBV28 CASSLPQGANYGYTF TGTGCCAGCAGTTTGCCACAGGGGGCAAACTATGGCTACACCTTC
TRBD1 TRBJ2-1 many TRBV29-1 CSARDRRTYNEQFF TGCAGCGCCCGGGACAGGCGAACCTACAATGAGCAGTTCTTC
TRBD1 TRBJ2-7 . TRBV12-5 CASGLPGQGYEQYF TGTGCTAGTGGTTTGCCCGGACAGGGCTACGAGCAGTACTTC
TRBD1 TRBJ1-2 many TRBV28 CASSSGQNYGYTF TGTGCCAGCAGTTCGGGACAGAACTATGGCTACACCTTC
TRBD2 TRBJ2-5 many TRBV27 CASSLDTGGETQYF TGTGCCAGCAGTCTGGACACGGGGGGGGAGACCCAGTACTTC
TRBD2 TRBJ2-3 few TRBV12-3/TRBV12-4 CASSFWGLEKDTQYF TGTGCCAGCAGTTTTTGGGGACTAGAGAAGGATACGCAGTATTTT
. TRBJ2-5 many TRBV28 CASSNLQAKGETQYF TGTGCCAGCAGTAACCTCCAGGCCAAGGGGGAGACCCAGTACTTC
TRBD1 TRBJ1-2 . TRBV2 CASSPDRGRYGYTF TGTGCCAGCAGTCCGGACAGGGGGCGGTATGGCTACACCTTC
. TRBJ2-2 few TRBV7-6 CASSLARRAGSNTGELFF TGTGCCAGCAGCTTAGCGCGAAGAGCGGGTTCCAACACCGGGGAGCTGTTTTTT
TRBD2 TRBJ2-1 many TRBV7-2 CASSLVSSSGRAMNEQFF TGTGCCAGCAGCTTAGTGTCGTCTAGCGGGAGGGCTATGAATGAGCAGTTCTTC
. TRBJ2-3 many TRBV7-2 CASSTPEVGGDTQYF TGTGCCAGCAGCACACCGGAAGTTGGAGGAGATACGCAGTATTTT
TRBD2 TRBJ2-3 . TRBV29-1 CSVEGWTSGDQYTDTQYF TGCAGCGTTGAAGGCTGGACTAGCGGGGACCAATACACAGATACGCAGTATTTT
. TRBJ2-7 many TRBV3-1 CASSLTSGEQYF TGTGCCAGCAGCCTGACTTCGGGTGAGCAGTACTTC
TRBD2 TRBJ2-7 few TRBV28 CASRRSGFSYEQYF TGTGCCAGCAGACGTAGCGGGTTCTCCTACGAGCAGTACTTC
. TRBJ2-3 . TRBV7-3 CASSLIGGQDTQYF TGTGCCAGCAGCTTAATTGGAGGCCAAGATACGCAGTATTTT
. TRBJ2-7 . TRBV11-3 CASSMTATSYEQYF TGTGCCAGCAGCATGACAGCGACTTCCTACGAGCAGTACTTC
TRBD2 TRBJ2-3 few TRBV20-1 CSADPVLRLAGGLYTQYF TGCAGTGCCGATCCTGTCCTCCGACTAGCGGGAGGGCTGTATACGCAGTATTTT
. TRBJ1-1 . TRBV4-3 CASSQAVHLKTEAFF TGCGCCAGCAGCCAAGCGGTACACCTGAAAACTGAAGCTTTCTTT
. TRBJ2-5 few TRBV19 CASSSRDTRKTQETQYF TGTGCCAGTAGTAGCAGGGACACGAGGAAGACCCAAGAGACCCAGTACTTC
. TRBJ1-2 many TRBV24-1 CATSESANYGYTF TGTGCCACCAGTGAGTCGGCTAACTATGGCTACACCTTC
. TRBJ1-6 few TRBV30 CAWHTGRINSPLHF TGTGCCTGGCATACAGGGAGAATAAATTCACCCCTCCACTTT
TRBD1 TRBJ1-1 many TRBV29-1 CSARQGHTEAFF TGCAGCGCCCGACAGGGGCACACTGAAGCTTTCTTT
TRBD2 TRBJ2-5 . TRBV9 CASSVGWREEGETQYF TGTGCCAGCAGCGTAGGGTGGCGGGAGGAGGGAGAGACCCAGTACTTC